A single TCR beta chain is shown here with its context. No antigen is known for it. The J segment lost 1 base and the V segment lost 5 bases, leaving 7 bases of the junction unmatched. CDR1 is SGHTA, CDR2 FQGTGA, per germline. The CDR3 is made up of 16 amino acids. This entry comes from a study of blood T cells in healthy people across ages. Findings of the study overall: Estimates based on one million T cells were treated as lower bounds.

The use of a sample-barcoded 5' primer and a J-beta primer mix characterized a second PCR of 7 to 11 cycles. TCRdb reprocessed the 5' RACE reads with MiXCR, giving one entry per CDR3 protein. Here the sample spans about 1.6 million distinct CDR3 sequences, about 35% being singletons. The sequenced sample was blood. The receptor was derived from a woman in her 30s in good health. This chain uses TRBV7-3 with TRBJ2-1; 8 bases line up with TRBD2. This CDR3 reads CASSATGTRSYNEQFF. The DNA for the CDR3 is TGTGCCAGCAGCGCCACCGGGACTAGATCCTACAATGAGCAGTTCTTC. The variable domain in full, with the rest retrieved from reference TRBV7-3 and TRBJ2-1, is GAGVSQTPSNKVTEKGKYVELRCDPISGHTALYWYRQSLGQGPEFLIYFQGTGAADDSGLPNDRFFAVRPEGSVSTLKIQRTERGDSAVYLCASSATGTRSYNEQFFGPGTRLTVL.